The 2 T cell receptor beta chains reported below all come from one sample, sequenced in a study of shared clonotypes between healthy human individuals. The naive CD8 subset, CD45RO-negative cells positively selected for CCR7, excluded terminally differentiated effector memory CD45RA+ cells. Some clones are missing from TCRdb's copy, which holds only in-frame ones; the method was immunoSEQ multiplex PCR. This table has roughly 1,800,000 clones, over 85% appearing once. The sample consisted of naive CD8+ T cells sorted from blood. All receptors come from a man younger than 35 in good health.

Here the CDR3 DNA reads TGCAGCGCCACTGCGACAGGGTTGGTGAACACTGAAGCTTTCTTT. It yields the protein CSATATGLVNTEAFF. V usage is TRBV29-1 and J usage is TRBJ1-1, with 7 bases fitting TRBD1. Germline CDR1 is SQVTM and CDR2 is ANQGSEA. V dropped 7 bases and J dropped 0; count of bases not matched to a gene: 11. CDR3 length equals 15 residues.

The chain has TRBV7-9 and TRBJ1-1; TRBD1 might be the D (5 bases). The V gene's germline CDR1 is SEHNR and CDR2 FQNEAQ (reference sequence). CDR3 length: 14 amino acids. Trimming pared 5 bases from V and 11 bases from J, leaving 21 bases between. The DNA for the CDR3 is TGTGCCAGCAGCAAGTCCGGGCAGGGCGAGTATGCTTTCTTT. Amino acids: CASSKSGQGEYAFF.